This T cell receptor beta chain came from a study of blood T cell repertoires in COVID-19. In the authors' workflow: Amplification of reference gene primers provided the estimated nucleated cell counts. Sequencing was performed with immunoSEQ multiplex PCR; in TCRdb, only in-frame clones are kept and a portion is missing. V and J calls and clone size are those listed in that table; D and trimming were worked out from the DNA. Of 150,000 to 200,000 clones listed, around 82% were seen once; the top ten hold around 5.2%. Participants' own reports of clinical history determined their cohort assignment. V lost 4 bases to trimming and J lost 0 bases; unmatched junction nucleotides: 3. The CDR3 totals 15 residues. In germline, CDR1 is LGHNT, CDR2 FRNRAP.

The TCR comes from a woman aged 55-69 years with acute COVID-19. This chain joins TRBV12-5 and TRBJ2-1; 7 nucleotides match TRBD2. Sequencing input: PBMCs or T cells enriched from blood (not recorded which). The CDR3 DNA reads TGTGCTAGTGGTTGGGGGAGGGACTCCTACAATGAGCAGTTCTTC. It codes for CASGWGRDSYNEQFF.